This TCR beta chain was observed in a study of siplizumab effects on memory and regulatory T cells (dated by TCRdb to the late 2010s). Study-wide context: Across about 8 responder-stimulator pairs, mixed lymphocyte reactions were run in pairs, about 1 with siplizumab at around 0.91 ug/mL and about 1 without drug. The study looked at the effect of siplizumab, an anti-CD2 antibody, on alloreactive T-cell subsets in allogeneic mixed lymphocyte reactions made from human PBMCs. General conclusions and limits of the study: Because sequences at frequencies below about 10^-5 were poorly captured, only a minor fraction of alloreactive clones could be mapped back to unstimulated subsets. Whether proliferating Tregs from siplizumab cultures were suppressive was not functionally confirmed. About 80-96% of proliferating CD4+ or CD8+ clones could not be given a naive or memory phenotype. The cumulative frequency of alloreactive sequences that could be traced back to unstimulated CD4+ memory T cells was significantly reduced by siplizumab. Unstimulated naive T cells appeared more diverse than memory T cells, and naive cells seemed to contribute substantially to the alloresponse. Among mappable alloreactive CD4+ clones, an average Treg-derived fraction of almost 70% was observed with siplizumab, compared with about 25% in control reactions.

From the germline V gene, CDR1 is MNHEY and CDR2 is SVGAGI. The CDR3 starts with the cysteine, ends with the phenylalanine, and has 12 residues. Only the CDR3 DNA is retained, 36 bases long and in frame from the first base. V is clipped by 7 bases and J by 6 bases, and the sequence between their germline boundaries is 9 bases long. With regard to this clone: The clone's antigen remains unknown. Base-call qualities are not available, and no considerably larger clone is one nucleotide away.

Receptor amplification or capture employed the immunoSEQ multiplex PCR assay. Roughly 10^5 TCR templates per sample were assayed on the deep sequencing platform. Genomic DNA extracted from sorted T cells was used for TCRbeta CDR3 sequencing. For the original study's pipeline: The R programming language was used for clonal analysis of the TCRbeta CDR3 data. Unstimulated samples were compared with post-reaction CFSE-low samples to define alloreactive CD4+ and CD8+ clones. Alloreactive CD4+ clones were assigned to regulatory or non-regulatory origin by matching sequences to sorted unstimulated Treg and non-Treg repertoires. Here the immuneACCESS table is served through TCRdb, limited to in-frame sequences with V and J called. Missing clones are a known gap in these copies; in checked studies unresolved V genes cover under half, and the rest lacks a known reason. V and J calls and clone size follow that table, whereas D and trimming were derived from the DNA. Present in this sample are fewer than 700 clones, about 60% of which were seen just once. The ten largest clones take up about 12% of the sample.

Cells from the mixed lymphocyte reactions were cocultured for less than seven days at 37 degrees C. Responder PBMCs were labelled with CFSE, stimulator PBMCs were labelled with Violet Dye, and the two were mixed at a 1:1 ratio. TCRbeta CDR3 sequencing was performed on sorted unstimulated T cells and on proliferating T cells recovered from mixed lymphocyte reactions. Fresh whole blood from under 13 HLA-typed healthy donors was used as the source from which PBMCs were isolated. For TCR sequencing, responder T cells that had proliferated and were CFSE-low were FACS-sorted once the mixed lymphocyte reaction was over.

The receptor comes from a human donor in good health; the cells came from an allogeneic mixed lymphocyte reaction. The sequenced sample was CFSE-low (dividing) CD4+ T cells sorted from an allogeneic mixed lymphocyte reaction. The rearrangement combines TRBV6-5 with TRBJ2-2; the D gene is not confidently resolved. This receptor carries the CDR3 CASKKWAGELFF. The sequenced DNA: TGTGCCAGCAAAAAGTGGGCCGGGGAGCTGTTTTTT.